This TCR beta chain was identified in a study of blood T cell repertoires in COVID-19. Background on the study: Acute and convalescent COVID-19 specimens originated in the United States, Italy and Spain. In each case, the material was cDNA or gDNA derived from T cells, B-cell-depleted T cells, or PBMCs.

Germline-derived CDR1 and CDR2 are LNHDA and SQIVND (reference sequence). V was clipped by 5 bases and J by 6 bases, with 20 bases between them. The CDR3 contains 16 residues. As processed by the authors: Quantification of nucleated cells was approximated via reference gene primer amplification. Sequencing used immunoSEQ multiplex PCR; TCRdb keeps in-frame clones, though not all of them. Clonal size and the V and J genes are those of that table, whereas D and trimming came from the DNA. The data contain 200,000 to 250,000 clones, 80% to 90% of them singletons. This sequence was found in a woman aged 18-29 years in a cohort exposed to, infected with or recovered from COVID-19 (not recorded which). The V gene is TRBV19, the J gene TRBJ1-5; a weak D match, TRBD1 (6 bases). The sequencing sample was made of PBMCs or T cells enriched from blood (not recorded which). CDR3 nucleotide sequence: TGTGCCAGTAGTCTCCTCGGGGGGGGGCGAGGTCAGCCCCAGCATTTT. Translated, it gives CASSLLGGGRGQPQHF.